Given below is one T cell receptor (beta chain) in context. Its target is unknown. Expressed TCRB transcripts were sequenced because the entire RNA isolate underwent reverse transcription. Sequencing used immunoSEQ multiplex PCR; TCRdb keeps in-frame clones, though not all of them. Among 150,000 to 180,000 clones listed, 10% were seen once. The data were taken from a study of beta chain features in type 1 diabetes. General observations from the study: HLA influence on TCRB rearrangement stayed unresolved here. Among patients, naive, central memory and Treg TCRB repertoires appeared more similar than among healthy donors. Shorter templates might be favored by PCR, and equally so in patients and in controls. Type 1 diabetes patients had fewer VDJ junction insertions and more deletions. Type 1 diabetes patients showed a moderate but significant shortening of TCRB CDR3s in all four CD4+ subsets.

CDR3 length equals 12 residues. V lost 4 bases and J 8 bases, leaving 9 bases between the germline ends. Germline values: CDR1 MGHDK, CDR2 SYGVNS. The material sequenced was central memory CD4+ T cells from blood. The V and J genes are TRBV25-1 and TRBJ2-1, with D possibly TRBD1 on 6 matching bases. The TCR sequence derives from a man aged 25 to 45 with type 1 diabetes. The CDR3 is CASSAGVDEQFF. CDR3 DNA: TGTGCCAGCAGTGCAGGGGTAGATGAGCAGTTCTTC. The full variable domain, completed using reference TRBV25-1 and TRBJ2-1, is EADIYQTPRYLVIGTGKKITLECSQTMGHDKMYWYQQDPGMELHLIHYSYGVNSTEKGDLSSESTVSRIRTEHFPLTLESARPSHTSQYLCASSAGVDEQFFGPGTRLTVL.